One sample yielded the 19 T cell receptor beta chains listed below, sequenced in a study of T cell responses to AZD1222 COVID-19 vaccine. Sequenced by immunoSEQ multiplex PCR; TCRdb stores in-frame clones only, minus some. The sample has 150,000 to 200,000 clones; 75% to 95% are singletons. The sample was peripheral blood, taken on day 0 of AZD1222 vaccination. These receptor sequences come from an adult in good health.

V and J are TRBV2 and TRBJ1-4, with 8 bases fitting TRBD1. Germline CDR1 is SNHLY and CDR2 is FYNNEI. Germline trimming cut 5 bases from V and 5 bases from J; bases unmatched to any gene: 10. The CDR3 length is 16 residues. CDR3 loop: CASSWGTGGRNEKLFF. In nucleotides, the CDR3 is TGTGCCAGCAGTTGGGGAACAGGGGGTAGGAATGAAAAACTGTTTTTT.

This chain connects TRBV5-5 to TRBJ2-7, with 7 bases identical to TRBD2. Germline values: CDR1 SGHKS, CDR2 YYEKEE (reference sequence). The CDR3 has 14 residues. With V trimmed by 3 bases and J by 2 bases, 5 bases remained unmatched. The CDR3 DNA reads as TGTGCCAGCAGCTGGGGGGGACCCCCCTACGAGCAGTACTTC. Amino acids: CASSWGGPPYEQYF.

The rearrangement uses TRBV5-1 and TRBJ1-4; TRBD1 agrees at 7 bases. CDR3 length: 16 amino acids. J was trimmed by 8 bases and V by 0 bases; bases with no gene match: 10. Germline loops: CDR1 SGHRS, CDR2 YFSETQ. The CDR3: CASSLAGTAPREKLFF. CDR3 coding DNA: TGCGCCAGCAGCTTGGCCGGGACAGCCCCTAGGGAAAAACTGTTTTTT.

This clone was observed once. The chain employs TRBV5-1 and TRBJ1-1; weak D call: TRBD1 (5 bases). CDR1 and CDR2 from the germline V gene are SGHRS and YFSETQ. This CDR3 spans 14 amino acids. V lost 5 bases to trimming and J lost 0 bases, with 11 bases between them. The CDR3: CASRGEGLNTEAFF. The CDR3 bases are TGCGCCAGCAGGGGCGAGGGGCTGAACACTGAAGCTTTCTTT.

This chain joins TRBV28 and TRBJ2-2; D remains unclear. Trimming removed 1 base at V and 3 bases at J, with 6 bases between. In germline, CDR1 is MDHEN, CDR2 SYDVKM. The CDR3 extends over 14 amino acids. The CDR3 DNA reads as TGTGCCAGCAGTTTATTGGTCGACACCGGGGAGCTGTTTTTT. It specifies CASSLLVDTGELFF.

Only a few counts were recorded for this clone. The rearrangement links TRBV4-1 to TRBJ2-7, with TRBD2 identical over 10 bases. V lost 1 base, J lost 3 bases, and 9 bases stayed unmatched. This CDR3 comprises 17 residues. The germline V gene encodes CDR1 MGHRA and CDR2 YSYEKL. The CDR3 protein is CASSQVIGLAENYEQYF. The CDR3 region has the DNA TGCGCCAGCAGCCAAGTAATAGGACTAGCGGAGAACTACGAGCAGTACTTC.

The chain couples TRBV10-3 to TRBJ1-6; no clear D. From germline, CDR1 is ENHRY and CDR2 SYGVKD. The CDR3 runs to 14 residues. V was clipped by 6 bases and J by 10 bases, with 16 bases between them. The DNA for the CDR3 is TGTGCCATCAGGCCAGACTCCGCGGGGTCACCCCTCCACTTT. It is translated as CAIRPDSAGSPLHF.

The rearrangement links TRBV4-1 to TRBJ2-2; no clear D gene. There are 14 residues in the CDR3. From germline, CDR1 is MGHRA and CDR2 YSYEKL. Trimming removed 1 base from V and 9 bases from J, with 12 bases in between. The CDR3 region has the DNA TGCGCCAGCAGCCAAGCACTACTCCGGTGGGAGCTGTTTTTT. Protein sequence: CASSQALLRWELFF.

V is TRBV11-2 and J is TRBJ1-1; 9 bases line up with TRBD1. V lost 2 bases and J lost 6; bases outside the gene matches: 16. The germline V gene has CDR1 SGHAT and CDR2 FQNNGV. The CDR3 totals 18 residues. The CDR3 region has the DNA TGTGCCAGCAGCTTAATAAACAGGGGGCGAATTAGGAGAGCTGAAGCTTTCTTT. Protein product: CASSLINRGRIRRAEAFF.

This clone was counted a few times. The chain links TRBV28 to TRBJ1-3; D ambiguous. V was cut by 3 bases and J by 0 bases, with 12 bases left in between. The germline gives CDR1 MDHEN, CDR2 SYDVKM. The CDR3 loop spans 16 amino acids. The CDR3 is CASSFWALSSGNTIYF. The CDR3 bases are TGTGCCAGCAGTTTCTGGGCCCTGAGCTCTGGAAACACCATATATTTT. Full variable domain (outside the CDR3, taken from reference TRBV28 and TRBJ1-3): DVKVTQSSRYLVKRTGEKVFLECVQDMDHENMFWYRQDPGLGLRLIYFSYDVKMKEKGDIPEGYSVSREKKERFSLILESASTNQTSMYLCASSFWALSSGNTIYFGEGSWLTVV.

This chain uses TRBV7-3 with TRBJ1-1, with unresolved D. The V gene's germline CDR1 is SGHTA and CDR2 FQGTGA. The ends were cut back, 5 bases at V and 1 base at J, with 11 bases in the middle. The CDR3 loop spans 14 amino acids. The CDR3 sequence is CASSPGPGNTEAFF. As DNA, the CDR3 is TGTGCCAGCAGCCCAGGTCCAGGGAACACTGAAGCTTTCTTT.

This chain joins TRBV19 and TRBJ1-5; D not certain. Germline V gene sequence: CDR1 LNHDA, CDR2 SQIVND (reference sequence). The CDR3 has 15 residues. Trimming pared 3 bases from V and 1 base from J, leaving 10 bases between. The CDR3 loop reads CASSILGISNQPQHF. CDR3 in DNA: TGTGCCAGTAGTATTTTGGGGATCAGCAATCAGCCCCAGCATTTT.

This chain links TRBV19 with TRBJ1-2; a weak D match, TRBD1 (5 bases). Trimming pared 6 bases from V and 3 bases from J, leaving 23 bases between. Germline loops: CDR1 LNHDA, CDR2 SQIVND (reference sequence). CDR3 length: 17 amino acids. In DNA form, the CDR3 reads TGTGCCAGTAGGGACCCCCAGCGGGACCCGAGCGACTATGGCTACACCTTC. This encodes CASRDPQRDPSDYGYTF.

This chain connects TRBV28 to TRBJ2-2; D not certain. V lost 6 bases and J lost 6, with 8 bases in between. The CDR3 has 12 residues. Germline lookup yields CDR1 MDHEN and CDR2 SYDVKM. The DNA for the CDR3 is TGTGCCAGCAGCCTGGGCCCCGGGGAGCTGTTTTTT. As protein: CASSLGPGELFF.

The chain couples TRBV9 to TRBJ2-7; 7 nucleotides agree with TRBD1. The junction had 13 bases not matched to a gene; V was cut back by 4 bases and J by 12 bases. Germline CDR1 is SGDLS and CDR2 is YYNGEE. This CDR3 is 13 amino acids long. DNA of the CDR3: TGTGCCAGCAGCCCCGGGACAGACTACCGGCCGTACTTC. Its translation is CASSPGTDYRPYF.

The chain couples TRBV30 to TRBJ1-1; D might be TRBD1 (5 bases). V lost 1 base and J 5 bases, leaving 11 bases between the germline ends. Germline CDR1 and CDR2: GTSNPN and SVGIG (reference sequence). The CDR3 has 13 amino acids. The DNA of the CDR3 is TGTGCCTGGAGTGAGGCAGGGTGGACTGAAGCTTTCTTT. This codes for CAWSEAGWTEAFF. The whole variable domain, filled in from reference TRBV30 and TRBJ1-1, reads SQTIHQWPATLVQPVGSPLSLECTVEGTSNPNLYWYRQAAGRGLQLLFYSVGIGQISSEVPQNLSASRPQDRQFILSSKKLLLSDSGFYLCAWSEAGWTEAFFGQGTRLTVV.

The chain recombines TRBV7-8 with TRBJ1-5; D is unclear. Germline-derived CDR1 and CDR2 are SGHVS and FQNEAQ. V lost 5 bases, J lost 0 bases, and 14 bases lay in between. CDR3 length: 16 residues. The CDR3 protein is CASSGKGGSSNQPQHF. DNA for the CDR3: TGTGCCAGCAGCGGGAAGGGAGGATCTAGCAATCAGCCCCAGCATTTT.

The V gene is TRBV27, the J gene TRBJ2-1; the D is unclear. The CDR3 is 16 residues long. Germline V gene data show CDR1 as MNHEY and CDR2 as SMNVEV (reference sequence). The ends were cut back, 2 bases at V and 8 bases at J, with 19 bases in the middle. The chain's CDR3 is CASSLVYGLLVDEQFF. CDR3 nucleotides: TGTGCCAGCAGTTTAGTGTACGGTTTACTTGTCGATGAGCAGTTCTTC.

This rearrangement joins TRBV11-3 to TRBJ2-2; D is unresolved. V dropped 5 bases and J dropped 7 bases, with 8 bases sitting between them. Germline values: CDR1 SGHNT, CDR2 YENEEA. This CDR3 comprises 12 residues. The CDR3 sequence is CASSVRYGELFF. DNA of the CDR3: TGTGCCAGCAGCGTTAGGTACGGGGAGCTGTTTTTT.